These T cell receptor beta chains were read from a single sample in a study of T cell responses to AZD1222 COVID-19 vaccine. Repertoires were generated with immunoSEQ multiplex PCR, while TCRdb's copy carries only in-frame clones and drops some. The sample consists of about 99,000 clones, around nine tenths of them appearing once. This specimen consisted of peripheral blood, obtained on day 0 of AZD1222 vaccination. These receptors all stem from an adult in good health. CDR3s include the opening cysteine and the closing phenylalanine or tryptophan. Each record gives: clone size, D gene, J gene, V gene, CDR3 protein, CDR3 DNA. D genes are given only for firm matches. Size is omitted from some rows. Given values are once, few, many or a class for expanded clones.

>once|.|TRBJ1-4|TRBV7-9
CASSRDTVNEKLFF
TGTGCCAGCAGCCGGGACACCGTCAATGAAAAACTGTTTTTT
>.|TRBD1|TRBJ1-6|TRBV5-1
CASSLVTGDNSPLHF
TGCGCCAGCAGCTTGGTAACAGGGGATAATTCACCCCTCCACTTT
>.|.|TRBJ1-4|TRBV5-1
CASSLGINEKLFF
TGCGCCAGCAGCTTGGGGATTAATGAAAAACTGTTTTTT
>.|.|TRBJ2-3|TRBV7-9
CASSLGPIGTDTQYF
TGTGCCAGCAGCTTAGGACCAATCGGCACAGATACGCAGTATTTT
>.|.|TRBJ1-4|TRBV4-3
CASSQQLPGKRDEKLFF
TGCGCCAGCAGCCAGCAACTTCCGGGAAAGAGGGATGAAAAACTGTTTTTT
>.|.|TRBJ1-1|TRBV3-1/TRBV3-2
CASRQQGLNTEAFF
TGTGCCAGCAGGCAACAGGGACTGAACACTGAAGCTTTCTTT
>many|.|TRBJ1-5|TRBV28
CASSLVPMWTQHF
TGTGCCAGCAGTTTAGTTCCGATGTGGACCCAGCATTTT
>.|.|TRBJ1-3|TRBV12-3/TRBV12-4
CASSIMPRNTIYF
TGTGCCAGCAGTATCATGCCCCGAAACACCATATATTTT
>.|.|TRBJ2-6|TRBV27
CASSFGGANVLTF
TGTGCCAGCAGTTTCGGAGGGGCCAACGTCCTGACTTTC
>.|.|TRBJ1-2|TRBV12-3/TRBV12-4
CASSSRGGYTF
TGTGCCAGCAGTTCCCGCGGGGGCTACACCTTC
>.|.|TRBJ1-1|TRBV11-2
CASKERQSEAFF
TGTGCCAGCAAGGAACGACAAAGTGAAGCTTTCTTT
>.|TRBD1|TRBJ1-5|TRBV19
CASSIRQGYQPQHF
TGTGCCAGTAGTATTCGACAGGGGTACCAGCCCCAGCATTTT
>few|TRBD1|TRBJ1-1|TRBV11-3
CASSRGHLNTEAFF
TGTGCCAGCAGTAGGGGGCACCTGAACACTGAAGCTTTCTTT
>few|.|TRBJ2-1|TRBV12-3/TRBV12-4
CASSLVVINEQFF
TGTGCCAGCAGTTTAGTTGTAATCAATGAGCAGTTCTTC
>.|.|TRBJ2-3|TRBV27
CASSLRGDTQYF
TGTGCCAGCAGTTTGAGGGGAGATACGCAGTATTTT
>once|.|TRBJ2-1|TRBV21-1
CASSKGFGDRGSYNEQFF
TGTGCCAGCAGCAAAGGCTTTGGAGACAGGGGCTCCTACAATGAGCAGTTCTTC
>.|.|TRBJ1-1|TRBV7-3
CASSSTGSEAFF
TGTGCCAGCAGCTCGACAGGATCTGAAGCTTTCTTT
>.|.|TRBJ2-5|TRBV7-2
CASSFVSGETQYF
TGTGCCAGCAGCTTTGTTAGTGGGGAGACCCAGTACTTC
>once|.|TRBJ1-1|TRBV5-1
CASSLLVNTEAFF
TGCGCCAGCAGCTTGCTGGTGAACACTGAAGCTTTCTTT
>.|.|TRBJ1-4|TRBV18
CASSQDGWNEKLFF
TGTGCCAGCTCACAGGACGGCTGGAATGAAAAACTGTTTTTT
>once|.|TRBJ1-5|TRBV7-6
CASSLLGYSNQPQHF
TGTGCCAGCAGCTTATTGGGATATAGCAATCAGCCCCAGCATTTT
>.|.|TRBJ1-1|TRBV24-1
CASSRCRVNTEAFF
TGTGCCTCCTCTAGGTGCAGGGTGAACACTGAAGCTTTCTTT
>.|TRBD2|TRBJ2-2|TRBV10-2
CALTAGLAGANTGELFF
TGCGCCCTGACGGCCGGACTAGCGGGGGCAAACACCGGGGAGCTGTTTTTT
>.|.|TRBJ2-3|TRBV9
CASSPSLGGARTDTQYF
TGTGCCAGCAGCCCGTCCCTGGGGGGAGCCCGCACAGATACGCAGTATTTT
>.|.|TRBJ2-3|TRBV11-2
CASSIGSGTDTQYF
TGTGCCAGCAGTATAGGGTCTGGCACAGATACGCAGTATTTT
>.|TRBD2|TRBJ2-5|TRBV24-1
CATSFGGLAGSQETQYF
TGTGCCACGTCCTTCGGGGGACTAGCGGGATCTCAGGAGACCCAGTACTTC
>.|TRBD2|TRBJ2-3|TRBV7-2
CASSTERGGGTDTQYF
TGTGCCAGCAGCACAGAGCGGGGGGGCGGCACAGATACGCAGTATTTT
>.|.|TRBJ2-7|TRBV6-2/TRBV6-3
CASSYFRTAPYEQYF
TGTGCCAGCAGTTACTTCCGGACAGCCCCCTACGAGCAGTACTTC
>once|TRBD2|TRBJ2-2|TRBV24-1
CATSDSGRQTGELFF
TGTGCCACCAGTGATAGCGGGAGACAAACCGGGGAGCTGTTTTTT
>.|.|TRBJ1-6|TRBV6-5
CASSYAPSSYNSPLHF
TGTGCCAGCAGTTACGCCCCGAGCTCCTATAATTCACCCCTCCACTTT
>once|TRBD2|TRBJ2-5|TRBV7-9
CASSLVTAGVVDF
TGTGCCAGCAGCTTAGTTACGGCGGGAGTCGTGGACTTC
>.|.|TRBJ1-2|TRBV7-2
CASSFSPIGYGYTF
TGTGCCAGCAGCTTTTCGCCCATCGGCTATGGCTACACCTTC
>.|TRBD1|TRBJ1-2|TRBV28
CASSLVQGPGYTF
TGTGCCAGCAGTTTGGTACAGGGGCCTGGCTACACCTTC
>.|.|TRBJ1-1|TRBV19
CASRGGFTEAFF
TGTGCCAGTCGCGGGGGTTTTACTGAAGCTTTCTTT
>.|TRBD1|TRBJ1-6|TRBV6-5
CASSQPSTGESPLHF
TGTGCCAGCAGCCAACCATCTACAGGGGAATCACCCCTCCACTTT
>.|.|TRBJ2-1|TRBV30
CAWSVPPGLRGNEQFF
TGTGCCTGGAGTGTACCCCCGGGACTGCGAGGGAATGAGCAGTTCTTC
>.|.|TRBJ2-3|TRBV7-6
CASSEPLGTDTQYF
TGTGCCAGCAGCGAACCCCTGGGCACAGATACGCAGTATTTT
>.|.|TRBJ2-2|TRBV4-1
CASSQEGELFF
TGCGCCAGCAGCCAAGAAGGGGAGCTGTTTTTT
>.|TRBD2|TRBJ2-3|TRBV3-1/TRBV3-2
CASSRLAGGRTDTQYF
TGTGCCAGCAGCCGACTAGCGGGAGGCAGGACAGATACGCAGTATTTT
>.|.|TRBJ1-2|TRBV6-2/TRBV6-3
CASSYSLVERGGYTF
TGTGCCAGCAGTTACTCTCTTGTAGAACGTGGTGGCTACACCTTC
>.|.|TRBJ2-4|TRBV2
CASEGRQQKNIQYF
TGTGCCAGCGAGGGGAGACAGCAAAAAAACATTCAGTACTTC
>.|.|TRBJ1-1|TRBV15
CATSWPSTVSGSMNTEAFF
TGTGCCACCAGCTGGCCCTCGACAGTGAGCGGAAGTATGAACACTGAAGCTTTCTTT
>.|TRBD1|TRBJ1-5|TRBV6-2/TRBV6-3
CASSYPRDRGQGNQPQHF
TGTGCCAGCAGTTACCCCCGGGACAGGGGGCAAGGTAATCAGCCCCAGCATTTT
>.|TRBD1|TRBJ1-5|TRBV29-1
CSVGTGLGEPQHF
TGCAGCGTGGGGACAGGGCTGGGGGAGCCCCAGCATTTT
>.|TRBD1|TRBJ1-5|TRBV6-5
CASRQGAPGQPQHF
TGTGCCAGCCGACAGGGGGCGCCGGGTCAGCCCCAGCATTTT
>.|.|TRBJ1-5|TRBV9
CASSETGNSNQPQHF
TGTGCCAGCAGCGAAACAGGGAATAGCAATCAGCCCCAGCATTTT
>.|TRBD1|TRBJ1-4|TRBV2
CASSRQGTNEKLFF
TGTGCCAGCAGTCGACAGGGAACTAATGAAAAACTGTTTTTT
>.|.|TRBJ1-1|TRBV7-9
CASSLSALAFRRGNTEAFF
TGTGCCAGCAGCTTATCGGCCCTAGCCTTCAGGAGGGGGAACACTGAAGCTTTCTTT
>.|TRBD1|TRBJ1-2|TRBV11-2
CASSYQNRDRGYGYTF
TGTGCCAGCAGCTATCAGAATCGGGACAGGGGCTATGGCTACACCTTC
>.|.|TRBJ1-2|TRBV7-8
CASSLVGGDGGYTF
TGTGCCAGCAGCTTAGTCGGGGGCGACGGTGGCTACACCTTC
>.|.|TRBJ2-1|TRBV21-1
CASSKVVKRLETSGTSAYNEQFF
TGTGCCAGCAGCAAAGTAGTAAAGCGCTTGGAGACTAGCGGGACTAGCGCCTACAATGAGCAGTTCTTC
>once|.|TRBJ1-4|TRBV5-1
CASTEQGANEKLFF
TGTGCCAGCACCGAACAGGGCGCTAATGAAAAACTGTTTTTT
>.|TRBD1|TRBJ1-5|TRBV2
CASGRDRSYQPQHF
TGTGCCAGCGGCCGGGACAGGAGCTATCAGCCCCAGCATTTT
>.|.|TRBJ1-1|TRBV9
CASSSPPGTEAFF
TGTGCCAGCAGCTCACCCCCAGGGACTGAAGCTTTCTTT